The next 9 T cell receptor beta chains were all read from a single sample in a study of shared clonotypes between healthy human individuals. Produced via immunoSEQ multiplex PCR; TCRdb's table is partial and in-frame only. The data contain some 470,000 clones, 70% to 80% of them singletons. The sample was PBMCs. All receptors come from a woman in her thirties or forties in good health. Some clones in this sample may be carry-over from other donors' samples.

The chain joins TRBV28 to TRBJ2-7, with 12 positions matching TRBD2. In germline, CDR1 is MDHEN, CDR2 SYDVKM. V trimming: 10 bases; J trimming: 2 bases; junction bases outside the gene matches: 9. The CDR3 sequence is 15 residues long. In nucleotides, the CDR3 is TGTGCCACTCTAGCGGGAGGGCCTTATCCCTACGAGCAGTACTTC. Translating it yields CATLAGGPYPYEQYF.

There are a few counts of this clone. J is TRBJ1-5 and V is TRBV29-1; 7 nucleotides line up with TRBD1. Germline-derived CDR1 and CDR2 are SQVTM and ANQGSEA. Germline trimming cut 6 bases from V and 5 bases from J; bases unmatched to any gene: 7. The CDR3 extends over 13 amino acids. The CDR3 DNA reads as TGCAGCGTAGGGGGACAGAAATATCAGCCCCAGCATTTT. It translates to CSVGGQKYQPQHF.

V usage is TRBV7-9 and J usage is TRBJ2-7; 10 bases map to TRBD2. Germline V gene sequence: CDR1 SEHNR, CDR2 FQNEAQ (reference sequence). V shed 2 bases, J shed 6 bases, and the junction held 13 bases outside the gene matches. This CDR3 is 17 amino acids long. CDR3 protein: CASSLTPPSGRSGEQYF. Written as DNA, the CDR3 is TGTGCCAGCAGCTTAACCCCGCCTAGCGGGAGATCCGGCGAGCAGTACTTC.

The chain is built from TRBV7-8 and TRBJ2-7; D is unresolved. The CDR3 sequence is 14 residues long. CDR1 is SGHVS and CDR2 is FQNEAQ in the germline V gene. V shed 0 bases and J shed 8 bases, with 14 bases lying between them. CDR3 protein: CASSLAGRIRQQYF. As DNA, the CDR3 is TGTGCCAGCAGCTTAGCAGGCAGGATTCGGCAGCAGTACTTC.

CDR3 sequence: CASSYLGGLGYEQYF. The CDR3 nucleotides read TGTGCCAGCAGTTACCTGGGGGGGCTCGGCTACGAGCAGTACTTC. This sequence joins TRBV6-5 and TRBJ2-7; D is perhaps TRBD2 (7 bases). The CDR3 is 15 amino acids. Germline values: CDR1 MNHEY, CDR2 SVGAGI. V was shortened by 2 bases and J by 3 bases, with 14 bases between the two germline ends.

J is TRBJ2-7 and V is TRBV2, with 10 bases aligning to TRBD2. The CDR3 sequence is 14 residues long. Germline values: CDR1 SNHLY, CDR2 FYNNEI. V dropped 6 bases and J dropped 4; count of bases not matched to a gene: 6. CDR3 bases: TGTGCCAGCAGAGGCAGCGGGAGGGAATACGAGCAGTACTTC. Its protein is CASRGSGREYEQYF.

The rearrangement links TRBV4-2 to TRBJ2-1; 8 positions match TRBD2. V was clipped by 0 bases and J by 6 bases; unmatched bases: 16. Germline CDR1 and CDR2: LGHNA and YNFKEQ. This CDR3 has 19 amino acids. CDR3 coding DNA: TGTGCCAGCAGCCAAGATTACAGCGGGAGAATCTGGCATTTCAATGAGCAGTTCTTC. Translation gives CASSQDYSGRIWHFNEQFF.

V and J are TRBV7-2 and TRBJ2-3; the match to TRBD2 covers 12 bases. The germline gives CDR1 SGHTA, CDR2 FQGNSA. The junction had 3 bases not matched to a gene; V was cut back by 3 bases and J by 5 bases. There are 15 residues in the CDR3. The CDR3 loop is CASSFRLAGEDTQYF. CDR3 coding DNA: TGTGCCAGCAGCTTCAGACTAGCGGGAGAAGATACGCAGTATTTT.

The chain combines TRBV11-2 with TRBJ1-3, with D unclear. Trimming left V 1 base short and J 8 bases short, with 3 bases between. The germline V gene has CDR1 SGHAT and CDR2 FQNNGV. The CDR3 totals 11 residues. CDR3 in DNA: TGTGCCAGCAGCTTAGGGGACACCATATATTTT. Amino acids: CASSLGDTIYF.